This T cell receptor (beta chain) came from a study of graft-versus-host responses after intestinal transplantation. A word on this clone: As yet, its antigen is unknown.

This CDR3 has 15 amino acids. Germline CDR1 reads LGHNA; CDR2 reads YSLEER. Trimming left V 0 bases short and J 6 bases short, with 12 bases between. Notes on the study in general: The marrow of recipients harbored GvH clones, and ileum or blood showed some of them first. Peak circulating GvH clone levels were associated with early post-transplant HvG declines.

Libraries were prepared by immunoSEQ multiplex PCR; TCRdb keeps only in-frame clonotypes and omits some of them. The data contain tens of thousands of clones, 84% of them singletons. The chain is built from TRBV4-3 and TRBJ2-1; D might be TRBD1 (5 bases). Specimen: unstimulated CD4+ T cells sorted from spleen or lymph node cells, collected before transplant. The source is a human donor who was the organ donor for an intestinal transplant. The CDR3 loop reads CASSQELGQSNEQFF. Here the CDR3 DNA reads TGCGCCAGCAGCCAAGAGTTAGGACAAAGCAATGAGCAGTTCTTC.